In this sample, the clone carrying this TCR beta chain turned up a few times. The data are from a study of T cells in Graves' hyperthyroidism and ophthalmopathy. The length of the CDR3 is 16 residues. CDR1 is LGHDT, CDR2 YNNKEL, per germline (reference sequence). Trimming took 1 base from V and 1 from J, leaving 11 bases between them. RNA transcripts gave rise to amplified TCR beta CDR3 regions. TCR CDR3 regions were first amplified by RT-PCR with HTBI primers. TCRdb re-called the multiplex PCR reads through MiXCR, storing one row per CDR3 protein. The repertoire holds some 620,000 distinct CDR3 sequences, 15% to 20% seen once, with around 4% in the top ten.

The V call is TRBV3-1, the J call TRBJ2-4; D is uncertain. Input material: blood. The TCR comes from a woman between 25 and 40 years old with Graves' hyperthyroidism. CDR3 region: CASSQAWGLAKNIQYF. The CDR3 coding sequence is TGTGCCAGCAGCCAAGCATGGGGTCTGGCCAAAAACATTCAGTACTTC.